This T cell receptor (beta chain) was obtained from a study of shared clonotypes between healthy human individuals. Terminally differentiated effector memory CD45RA+ cells were excluded from the naive CD8 cells, which were CD45RO-negative and positively selected for CCR7. The table came from immunoSEQ multiplex PCR; TCRdb's copy has only in-frame clones and leaves some out. The profile shows about 2,200,000 clones, approximately 94% of them singletons. This clone was counted once. This specimen includes other DNA sequences encoding the same CDR3. CDR3 length equals 16 residues. The ends lost 5 bases at V and 2 bases at J; junction bases unmatched: 7. Germline loops: CDR1 MNHEY, CDR2 SMNVEV (reference sequence).

The chain has TRBV27 and TRBJ2-1; 9 nucleotides match TRBD2. The sample taken for sequencing was naive CD8+ T cells from PBMCs. This receptor was taken from a man aged 18-30 years in good health. Some clones in this sample may be carry-over from other donors' samples. CDR3 bases: TGTGCCAGCAGTCTCCTCTCTAGCGGGGCCTACAATGAGCAGTTCTTC. Its translation: CASSLLSSGAYNEQFF.